This is a list of T cell receptor beta chains from one sample in a study of blood T cell repertoires in COVID-19. TCRdb keeps only in-frame clones here, not all; method: immunoSEQ multiplex PCR. The data contain 150,000 to 200,000 clones, approximately 80% of them singletons. The specimen was PBMCs or T cells enriched from blood (not recorded which). Receptors were obtained from a man between 50 and 59 years old who had recovered from COVID-19. Both conserved end residues are part of each CDR3. Fields, in order: clone size, D gene, V gene, J gene, CDR3 protein, CDR3 DNA. A D gene is named only where the DNA matches it firmly. Clone size is not always given. Where it is, it says once, few, many or a class for expanded clones.

clone size: NA; D gene: TRBD2; V gene: TRBV5-1; J gene: TRBJ2-3; CDR3 protein: CASSLALAGGPTDTQYF; CDR3 DNA: TGCGCCAGCAGCTTGGCTTTAGCGGGGGGACCCACAGATACGCAGTATTTT
clone size: NA; D gene: TRBD1; V gene: TRBV5-1; J gene: TRBJ1-1; CDR3 protein: CASSLGTGSTEAFF; CDR3 DNA: TGCGCCAGCAGCTTGGGGACAGGTAGCACTGAAGCTTTCTTT
clone size: once; D gene: NA; V gene: TRBV6-6; J gene: TRBJ1-4; CDR3 protein: CASSDRPGRNEKLFF; CDR3 DNA: TGTGCCAGCAGTGACCGCCCAGGGCGTAATGAAAAACTGTTTTTT
clone size: few; D gene: NA; V gene: TRBV7-9; J gene: TRBJ2-1; CDR3 protein: CASSPSYGEQFF; CDR3 DNA: TGTGCCAGCAGTCCATCATACGGTGAGCAGTTCTTC
clone size: NA; D gene: NA; V gene: TRBV20-1; J gene: TRBJ1-1; CDR3 protein: CSASRTVEAFF; CDR3 DNA: TGCAGTGCTAGTCGGACAGTTGAAGCTTTCTTT
clone size: few; D gene: TRBD1; V gene: TRBV30; J gene: TRBJ1-1; CDR3 protein: CAWQDRGTLSAFF; CDR3 DNA: TGTGCCTGGCAAGACAGGGGGACCCTTTCGGCTTTCTTT
clone size: NA; D gene: NA; V gene: TRBV19; J gene: TRBJ1-5; CDR3 protein: CASSPPGPNQPQHF; CDR3 DNA: TGTGCCAGTAGTCCTCCAGGGCCTAATCAGCCCCAGCATTTT
clone size: NA; D gene: TRBD1; V gene: TRBV28; J gene: TRBJ1-3; CDR3 protein: CASSPRGYGNTIYF; CDR3 DNA: TGTGCCAGCAGCCCCAGGGGGTACGGAAACACCATATATTTT
clone size: NA; D gene: NA; V gene: TRBV28; J gene: TRBJ2-1; CDR3 protein: CASSLLSSNEQFF; CDR3 DNA: TGTGCCAGCAGTTTATTGTCCTCGAATGAGCAGTTCTTC
clone size: NA; D gene: NA; V gene: TRBV12-3/TRBV12-4; J gene: TRBJ1-1; CDR3 protein: CASSSGPTTEAFF; CDR3 DNA: TGTGCCAGCAGTTCCGGTCCAACGACTGAAGCTTTCTTT
clone size: NA; D gene: NA; V gene: TRBV15; J gene: TRBJ2-7; CDR3 protein: CATSREWGQGLGYEQYF; CDR3 DNA: TGTGCCACCAGCAGAGAATGGGGCCAAGGATTGGGCTACGAGCAGTACTTC
clone size: NA; D gene: NA; V gene: TRBV5-8; J gene: TRBJ1-6; CDR3 protein: CASGFWGGSFGSPLHF; CDR3 DNA: TGTGCCAGCGGATTTTGGGGGGGCTCGTTTGGCTCACCCCTCCACTTT
clone size: NA; D gene: NA; V gene: TRBV3-1/TRBV3-2; J gene: TRBJ2-1; CDR3 protein: CASSQRQVSYNEQFF; CDR3 DNA: TGTGCCAGCAGCCAAAGACAGGTATCCTACAATGAGCAGTTCTTC
clone size: NA; D gene: NA; V gene: TRBV24-1; J gene: TRBJ1-4; CDR3 protein: CATSDPDGRDGVGEKLFF; CDR3 DNA: TGTGCCACCAGTGATCCGGACGGGAGGGACGGGGTAGGTGAAAAACTGTTTTTT
clone size: NA; D gene: TRBD1; V gene: TRBV19; J gene: TRBJ1-1; CDR3 protein: CASSVTGGLNTEAFF; CDR3 DNA: TGTGCCAGTAGCGTTACAGGGGGCCTGAACACTGAAGCTTTCTTT
clone size: once; D gene: NA; V gene: TRBV4-1; J gene: TRBJ1-2; CDR3 protein: CASSQGVAGSGYTF; CDR3 DNA: TGCGCCAGCAGCCAAGGTGTCGCGGGGTCTGGCTACACCTTC
clone size: NA; D gene: NA; V gene: TRBV7-9; J gene: TRBJ1-5; CDR3 protein: CASSLSGDSSNQPQHF; CDR3 DNA: TGTGCCAGCAGTTTATCGGGAGATAGTAGCAATCAGCCCCAGCATTTT
clone size: few; D gene: NA; V gene: TRBV27; J gene: TRBJ2-7; CDR3 protein: CASRVPFGLGDSSYEQYF; CDR3 DNA: TGTGCCAGCAGGGTTCCCTTTGGTCTCGGGGACTCCTCCTACGAGCAGTACTTC
clone size: NA; D gene: TRBD2; V gene: TRBV30; J gene: TRBJ2-3; CDR3 protein: CAWSSTSGGADTQYF; CDR3 DNA: TGTGCCTGGAGCTCGACTAGCGGGGGGGCAGATACGCAGTATTTT
clone size: NA; D gene: TRBD2; V gene: TRBV11-2; J gene: TRBJ2-7; CDR3 protein: CASSPISGRSYEQYF; CDR3 DNA: TGTGCCAGCAGCCCAATTAGCGGGCGCTCCTACGAGCAGTACTTC
clone size: NA; D gene: TRBD1; V gene: TRBV6-1; J gene: TRBJ1-6; CDR3 protein: CASSETLQGAKNSPLHF; CDR3 DNA: TGTGCCAGCAGTGAAACCTTACAGGGGGCAAAGAATTCACCCCTCCACTTT
clone size: NA; D gene: NA; V gene: TRBV6-5; J gene: TRBJ2-7; CDR3 protein: CASTSRTLYEQYF; CDR3 DNA: TGTGCCAGCACCTCCAGGACATTGTACGAGCAGTACTTC
clone size: NA; D gene: TRBD2; V gene: TRBV5-1; J gene: TRBJ2-1; CDR3 protein: CASSSTSGRRSYNEQFF; CDR3 DNA: TGCGCCAGCAGTTCCACTAGCGGGAGACGATCCTACAATGAGCAGTTCTTC
clone size: few; D gene: NA; V gene: TRBV5-4; J gene: TRBJ2-2; CDR3 protein: CASSFNGGELFF; CDR3 DNA: TGTGCCAGCAGCTTCAACGGCGGGGAGCTGTTTTTT
clone size: NA; D gene: NA; V gene: TRBV3-1/TRBV3-2; J gene: TRBJ2-7; CDR3 protein: CASSQARADEQYF; CDR3 DNA: TGTGCCAGCAGCCAAGCCAGGGCGGACGAGCAGTACTTC
clone size: NA; D gene: NA; V gene: TRBV30; J gene: TRBJ1-4; CDR3 protein: CAWSKGIWEKLFF; CDR3 DNA: TGTGCCTGGAGCAAGGGGATTTGGGAAAAACTGTTTTTT
clone size: NA; D gene: NA; V gene: TRBV27; J gene: TRBJ2-1; CDR3 protein: CATTTGTRNEQFF; CDR3 DNA: TGTGCCACGACCACAGGAACTCGGAATGAGCAGTTCTTC
clone size: NA; D gene: NA; V gene: TRBV28; J gene: TRBJ1-1; CDR3 protein: CASSFLGPGPKAEAFF; CDR3 DNA: TGTGCCAGCAGTTTCCTTGGTCCAGGCCCCAAGGCTGAAGCTTTCTTT
clone size: NA; D gene: NA; V gene: TRBV30; J gene: TRBJ2-1; CDR3 protein: CAWSVLREQFF; CDR3 DNA: TGTGCCTGGAGTGTATTGAGGGAGCAGTTCTTC
clone size: NA; D gene: TRBD1; V gene: TRBV11-2; J gene: TRBJ2-7; CDR3 protein: CASTRTLGQGVNEQYF; CDR3 DNA: TGTGCCAGCACCCGAACCCTGGGACAGGGGGTAAACGAGCAGTACTTC
clone size: NA; D gene: TRBD2; V gene: TRBV28; J gene: TRBJ2-7; CDR3 protein: CASRGLAGSYEQYF; CDR3 DNA: TGTGCCAGCAGGGGACTAGCGGGATCGTACGAGCAGTACTTC
clone size: NA; D gene: NA; V gene: TRBV6-5; J gene: TRBJ1-1; CDR3 protein: CASSYSTRPTFF; CDR3 DNA: TGTGCCAGCAGTTACTCCACTCGCCCGACTTTCTTT
clone size: NA; D gene: TRBD2; V gene: TRBV28; J gene: TRBJ2-1; CDR3 protein: CASRDTGLGFNEQFF; CDR3 DNA: TGTGCCAGCAGGGATACGGGACTAGGCTTCAATGAGCAGTTCTTC
clone size: NA; D gene: TRBD2; V gene: TRBV10-3; J gene: TRBJ2-2; CDR3 protein: CAISESGSGGELFF; CDR3 DNA: TGTGCCATCAGTGAGAGCGGGAGTGGCGGGGAGCTGTTTTTT
clone size: once; D gene: NA; V gene: TRBV5-4; J gene: TRBJ1-1; CDR3 protein: CASSLGQFTEAFF; CDR3 DNA: TGTGCCAGCAGCTTAGGACAGTTCACTGAAGCTTTCTTT
clone size: NA; D gene: TRBD1; V gene: TRBV6-5; J gene: TRBJ2-7; CDR3 protein: CASSYGQGSYYEQYF; CDR3 DNA: TGTGCCAGCAGTTACGGACAGGGGTCGTACTACGAGCAGTACTTC
clone size: NA; D gene: TRBD1; V gene: TRBV5-1; J gene: TRBJ2-3; CDR3 protein: CASSPGTALDTQYF; CDR3 DNA: TGCGCCAGCAGCCCCGGGACAGCCCTAGATACGCAGTATTTT
clone size: NA; D gene: NA; V gene: TRBV12-3/TRBV12-4; J gene: TRBJ2-6; CDR3 protein: CASCWAGANVLTF; CDR3 DNA: TGTGCCAGCTGCTGGGCCGGGGCCAACGTCCTGACTTTC
clone size: NA; D gene: TRBD2; V gene: TRBV28; J gene: TRBJ2-7; CDR3 protein: CASSSLAGGFYEQYF; CDR3 DNA: TGTGCCAGCAGTTCACTAGCGGGAGGCTTTTACGAGCAGTACTTC
clone size: NA; D gene: TRBD2; V gene: TRBV19; J gene: TRBJ2-7; CDR3 protein: CASSIESGNRRSYEQYF; CDR3 DNA: TGTGCCAGTAGTATCGAAAGCGGGAATCGTAGGTCCTACGAGCAGTACTTC